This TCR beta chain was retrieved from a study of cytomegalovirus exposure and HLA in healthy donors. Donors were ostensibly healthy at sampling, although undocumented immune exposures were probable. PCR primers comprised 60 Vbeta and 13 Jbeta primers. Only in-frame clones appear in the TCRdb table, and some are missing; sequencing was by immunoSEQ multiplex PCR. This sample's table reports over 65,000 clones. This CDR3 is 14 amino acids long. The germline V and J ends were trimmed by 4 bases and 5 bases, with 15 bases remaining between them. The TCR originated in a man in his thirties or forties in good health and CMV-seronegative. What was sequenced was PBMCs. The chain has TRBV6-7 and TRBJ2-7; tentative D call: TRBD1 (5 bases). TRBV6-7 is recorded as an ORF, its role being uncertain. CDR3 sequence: CASSSREDLHEQYF. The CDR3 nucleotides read TGTGCCAGCAGTTCCAGGGAAGACCTCCACGAGCAGTACTTC.